The 24 T cell receptor beta chains below were found in one sample sequenced in a study of CD8 T cells in ankylosing spondylitis. TCRdb itself ran the 5' RACE reads through MiXCR, one entry per CDR3 protein. The table lists 250,000 or so distinct CDR3 sequences, roughly a tenth of them singletons, with about 3% in the top ten. The material sequenced was blood, either unsorted or a sorted T cell fraction (not recorded which). These receptors originate from a male donor with ankylosing spondylitis or in good health (not recorded which).

This clonotype has a count of ten or more. The chain couples TRBV30 to TRBJ1-1; D remains unclear. Germline values: CDR1 GTSNPN, CDR2 SVGIG (reference sequence). The ends were cut back, 0 bases at V and 1 base at J, with 6 bases in the middle. The CDR3 has 13 amino acids. The CDR3 loop is CAWSVGRNTEAFF. CDR3 coding DNA: TGTGCCTGGAGTGTAGGAAGGAACACTGAAGCTTTCTTT.

This clonotype turned up a few times. This chain connects TRBV6-1 to TRBJ2-1, with D perhaps given as TRBD1 or TRBD2 (5 bases each). Germline loops: CDR1 MNHNS, CDR2 SASEGT. Trimming stripped 3 bases from V and 7 bases from J, with 16 bases between. The CDR3 extends over 15 amino acids. CDR3 DNA sequence: TGTGCCAGCAGTGAGGGGGAAGGGAGTGGAAATGAGCAGTTCTTC. The encoded protein is CASSEGEGSGNEQFF.

This clonotype was observed many times. V gene TRBV27 combines with J gene TRBJ2-2, with D hard to call. The CDR3 runs to 12 residues. Germline values: CDR1 MNHEY, CDR2 SMNVEV (reference sequence). V was cut by 4 bases and J by 7 bases, with 7 bases left in between. This chain's CDR3 is CASSYPSGELFF. CDR3 nucleotide sequence: TGTGCCAGCAGTTATCCTAGCGGGGAGCTGTTTTTT.

This clonotype was seen ten or more times. V gene TRBV7-2 combines with J gene TRBJ2-3; D is perhaps TRBD1 (5 bases). The CDR3 consists of 13 residues. Trimming shortened V by 5 bases and J by 6 bases, and 12 bases separated the two germline ends. Germline lookup yields CDR1 SGHTA and CDR2 FQGNSA. Written as DNA, the CDR3 is TGTGCCAGCAGCCTAAAATACAGGGATACGCAGTATTTT. Translation: CASSLKYRDTQYF.

In this sample, this clonotype turned up many times. The chain employs TRBV5-1 and TRBJ2-1, with 9 bases lining up with TRBD2. Germline V lookup: CDR1 SGHRS, CDR2 YFSETQ. This CDR3 region has 15 residues. V trimming: 2 bases; J trimming: 8 bases; junction bases outside the gene matches: 8. The CDR3, as DNA: TGCGCCAGCAGCTTATTAACTAGCGGGTTTGATGAGCAGTTCTTC. It codes for CASSLLTSGFDEQFF.

The genes are TRBV10-3 and TRBJ1-5; D is ambiguous. V lost 3 bases to trimming and J lost 0 bases, with 3 bases between them. Germline CDR1 is ENHRY and CDR2 is SYGVKD. CDR3 size: 13 residues. The CDR3 coding sequence is TGTGCCATCAGTGACATTAGCAATCAGCCCCAGCATTTT. Amino acid sequence: CAISDISNQPQHF.

This chain connects TRBV6-1 to TRBJ1-2, with D hard to call. The CDR3 is 15 residues long. With 5 bases removed from V and 5 bases from J, the gap between germline ends came to 18 bases. Germline CDR1 is MNHNS and CDR2 is SASEGT. CDR3: CASSLGVLPRYGYTF. In DNA, the CDR3 is TGTGCCAGCAGTCTTGGGGTCCTACCCCGATATGGCTACACCTTC.

The V and J genes are TRBV10-3 and TRBJ2-5; D is possibly TRBD1 (6 bases). V lost 4 bases and J lost 1, with 7 bases in between. CDR3 length: 13 amino acids. CDR1 is ENHRY and CDR2 is SYGVKD in the germline V gene. For the CDR3, the DNA is TGTGCCATCAGTGGGGGGCTCCAAGAGACCCAGTACTTC. Its translation: CAISGGLQETQYF.

This clonotype came up many times. The rearrangement joins TRBV30 to TRBJ2-5, with D uncertain. The CDR3 loop spans 11 amino acids. Germline V lookup: CDR1 GTSNPN, CDR2 SVGIG (reference sequence). V lost 3 bases and J lost 7, with 9 bases in between. The CDR3 nucleotides are TGTGCCTGGAGGGACGGTCGGACCCAGTACTTC. Translating gives CAWRDGRTQYF.

This clonotype was seen ten or more times. The CDR3 bases are TGCAGTGCCAGGGTCAGGGGACAGGGGAATCAGCCCCAGCATTTT. Translation gives CSARVRGQGNQPQHF. V gene TRBV20-1 combines with J gene TRBJ1-5; 10 bases agree with TRBD1. CDR3 length equals 15 residues. The germline CDR1 and CDR2 sequences are DFQATT and SNEGSKA (reference sequence). The V and J ends lost 6 bases and 4 bases, in that order; junction bases with no gene match: 9.

This clonotype has a handful of counts. V usage is TRBV25-1 and J usage is TRBJ2-3, with D tentatively TRBD2 (6 bases). The germline gives CDR1 MGHDK, CDR2 SYGVNS. This CDR3 contains 15 residues. The V gene lost 4 bases and the J gene lost 5 bases, with 16 bases spanning the gap. DNA of the CDR3: TGTGCCAGCAGTGGCTCGACGGAGGAGGGAGATACGCAGTATTTT. It encodes CASSGSTEEGDTQYF.

In this sample, this clonotype turned up many times. The chain links TRBV4-1 to TRBJ2-7; maybe TRBD2 (7 bases). From germline, CDR1 is MGHRA and CDR2 YSYEKL. The CDR3 has 17 amino acids. With 4 bases removed from V and 3 bases from J, the gap between germline ends came to 22 bases. The chain's CDR3 is CASSPSAGTSGDYEQYF. The CDR3, as DNA: TGCGCCAGCAGCCCTTCTGCCGGGACAAGCGGGGACTACGAGCAGTACTTC.

The chain joins TRBV20-1 to TRBJ2-3; perhaps TRBD2 as D (6 bases). CDR3 length equals 16 residues. Germline CDR1 DFQATT, CDR2 SNEGSKA (reference sequence). Trimming stripped 8 bases from V and 4 bases from J, with 25 bases between. The chain's CDR3 is CSSWGQEIAGSDTQYF. The CDR3 DNA reads as TGCAGTTCCTGGGGCCAGGAGATCGCGGGATCAGATACGCAGTATTTT.

This clonotype was seen ten or more times. The chain links TRBV3-1 to TRBJ1-2; no definite D call. Germline assignment: CDR1 LGHDT and CDR2 YNNKEL (reference sequence). The CDR3 is made up of 13 amino acids. Trimming shortened V by 1 base and J by 6 bases, and 9 bases separated the two germline ends. The CDR3 reads CASSQVREDGYTF. The CDR3 DNA reads TGTGCCAGCAGCCAAGTTAGGGAGGATGGCTACACCTTC. The full variable domain, rest sourced from reference TRBV3-1 and TRBJ1-2, is DTAVSQTPKYLVTQMGNDKSIKCEQNLGHDTMYWYKQDSKKFLKIMFSYNNKELIINETVPNRFSPKSPDKAHLNLHINSLELGDSAVYFCASSQVREDGYTFGSGTRLTVV.

The CDR3 nucleotides are TGCAGTGCTAGAGTCATGGCGGGGGGGCCCCACGAGCAGTACTTC. This gives the protein CSARVMAGGPHEQYF. This chain connects TRBV20-1 to TRBJ2-7, with 9 positions matching TRBD2. The V gene end was trimmed by 1 base and the J gene end by 5 bases; junction bases not matched to a gene: 9. The CDR3 is made up of 15 amino acids. Germline V gene data show CDR1 as DFQATT and CDR2 as SNEGSKA (reference sequence).

This clonotype was detected ten times or more. V is TRBV6-1 and J is TRBJ1-5, with a possible D match to TRBD1 (5 bases). V shed 7 bases and J shed 3 bases, with 16 bases lying between them. Germline V gives CDR1 MNHNS, CDR2 SASEGT. This CDR3 region has 15 residues. The CDR3 bases are TGTGCCAGCACCCCCGGGACGGGTTTCAATCAGCCCCAGCATTTT. It translates to CASTPGTGFNQPQHF.

This chain uses TRBV11-1 with TRBJ2-1; 10 bases are shared with TRBD1. The CDR3 runs 20 residues. V dropped 0 bases and J dropped 4; count of bases not matched to a gene: 15. Germline V gives CDR1 SGHAT, CDR2 FQDESV (reference sequence). Here the CDR3 reads CASSLAGSLRGTGVYNEQFF. The CDR3 DNA reads as TGTGCCAGCAGCTTAGCGGGGAGTCTTCGGGGGACAGGGGTATACAATGAGCAGTTCTTC.

This clonotype came up many times. The chain recombines TRBV20-1 with TRBJ2-7; TRBD1 agrees at 7 bases. Trimming removed 6 bases from V and 5 bases from J; junction bases left unmatched: 13. The CDR3 is 14 amino acids. Germline V gene lookup returns CDR1 DFQATT and CDR2 SNEGSKA (reference sequence). The CDR3 reads CSALRGQRYHEQYF. As DNA, the CDR3 is TGCAGTGCGCTCCGGGGACAGAGGTATCACGAGCAGTACTTC.

This clonotype was seen ten or more times. V usage is TRBV30 and J usage is TRBJ2-7; 8 bases fit TRBD1. V gave up 8 bases and J gave up 8 bases; unmatched junction bases: 14. Germline lookup yields CDR1 GTSNPN and CDR2 SVGIG (reference sequence). This CDR3 is built from 13 residues. The DNA for the CDR3 is TGTGCCGGACAAAGGGACAGGCCCTCGAAGCAGTACTTC. It translates to CAGQRDRPSKQYF. The full variable domain, rest sourced from reference TRBV30 and TRBJ2-7, is SQTIHQWPATLVQPVGSPLSLECTVEGTSNPNLYWYRQAAGRGLQLLFYSVGIGQISSEVPQNLSASRPQDRQFILSSKKLLLSDSGFYLCAGQRDRPSKQYFGPGTRLTVT.

At least ten counts were recorded for this clonotype. The gene calls are TRBV4-1 and TRBJ2-7; D remains ambiguous. Trimming left V 2 bases short and J 0 bases short, with 5 bases between. The CDR3 runs to 13 residues. The germline gives CDR1 MGHRA, CDR2 YSYEKL. CDR3: CASSQYISYEQYF. CDR3 DNA: TGCGCCAGCAGCCAATATATCTCCTACGAGCAGTACTTC.

This clonotype was picked up a small number of times. V gene TRBV5-5 combines with J gene TRBJ2-7; D unresolved. Germline V gene lookup returns CDR1 SGHKS and CDR2 YYEKEE (reference sequence). V was shortened by 0 bases and J by 0 bases, with 10 bases between the two germline ends. This CDR3 is 15 amino acids long. CDR3 nucleotides: TGTGCCAGCAGCTTGGCCAGGCTCAGCTCCTACGAGCAGTACTTC. Translated: CASSLARLSSYEQYF. Filled out from reference TRBV5-5 and TRBJ2-7, the complete variable domain reads DAGVTQSPTHLIKTRGQQVTLRCSPISGHKSVSWYQQVLGQGPQFIFQYYEKEERGRGNFPDRFSARQFPNYSSELNVNALLLGDSALYLCASSLARLSSYEQYFGPGTRLTVT.

The gene calls are TRBV7-9 and TRBJ2-7; TRBD2 is a possible D gene (6 bases). Germline V lookup: CDR1 SEHNR, CDR2 FQNEAQ (reference sequence). The germline V and J ends were trimmed by 7 bases and 5 bases, with 12 bases remaining between them. This CDR3 comprises 12 residues. The CDR3 bases are TGTGCCAGCATGGGAGGTCAAAACGAGCAGTACTTC. This encodes CASMGGQNEQYF.

This clonotype was seen many times. The V call is TRBV27, the J call TRBJ2-7; 10 bases align to TRBD1. CDR3 length equals 15 residues. Trimming cost V 3 bases and J 3 bases; bases outside gene matches: 5. Germline values: CDR1 MNHEY, CDR2 SMNVEV (reference sequence). In nucleotides, the CDR3 is TGTGCCAGCAGTTTGGGACAGGGGCTTTACTACGAGCAGTACTTC. Protein: CASSLGQGLYYEQYF.

This clonotype was counted many times. The V and J genes are TRBV20-1 and TRBJ2-7, with 11 bases that match TRBD2. Germline assignment: CDR1 DFQATT and CDR2 SNEGSKA (reference sequence). There are 16 residues in the CDR3. Germline trimming cut 3 bases from V and 3 bases from J; bases unmatched to any gene: 10. CDR3 region: CSASPLGTSGIYEQYF. The CDR3, as DNA: TGCAGTGCTAGCCCCCTGGGGACTAGCGGTATCTACGAGCAGTACTTC.